This T cell receptor beta chain was retrieved from a study of response to subunit inactivated influenza vaccine. TCRdb redid the calling of the RT-PCR reads with MiXCR, one entry per CDR3 protein. The data contain roughly 570,000 distinct CDR3 sequences, approximately 15% of them seen just once; the ten biggest clones take up approximately 12%. This clonotype was sampled from a man aged 45 to 65 who received an inactivated influenza vaccine. The material was PBMCs from blood, obtained 11 to 12 days after vaccination.

The CDR3 region is CASSLPGLAFNEQFF. The CDR3 bases are TGTGCCAGCAGCTTGCCGGGACTAGCTTTCAATGAGCAGTTCTTC. V usage is TRBV7-2 and J usage is TRBJ2-1, with 9 nucleotides matching TRBD2. Germline V gene lookup returns CDR1 SGHTA and CDR2 FQGNSA. The CDR3 is 15 residues long. The junction had 6 bases not matched to a gene; V was cut back by 3 bases and J by 6 bases. The whole variable domain, remainder taken from reference TRBV7-2 and TRBJ2-1, is GAGVSQSPSNKVTEKGKDVELRCDPISGHTALYWYRQSLGQGLEFLIYFQGNSAPDKSGLPSDRFSAERTGGSVSTLTIQRTQQEDSAVYLCASSLPGLAFNEQFFGPGTRLTVL.